This T cell receptor beta chain comes out of a study of blood T cell repertoires in COVID-19. Original methodology: Reference gene primer amplification gave estimated nucleated cell counts. TCRdb keeps only in-frame clones here, not all; method: immunoSEQ multiplex PCR. V, J and clone size are those of that table, while D and trimming were read from the DNA. This sample has around 290,000 clones; more than 75% occur once, and the top ten carry 7.8%. V was cut by 6 bases and J by 1 base, with 15 bases left in between. The CDR3 consists of 15 residues. Germline V gives CDR1 MDHEN, CDR2 SYDVKM. V usage is TRBV28 and J usage is TRBJ1-2, with D possibly matching TRBD1 (6 bases). The sequence came from a woman aged 45-65 years who had recovered from COVID-19. Sequenced: peripheral blood. The CDR3 here is CASSQWTDSNYGYTF. CDR3 nucleotides: TGTGCCAGCAGCCAATGGACGGACAGTAACTATGGCTACACCTTC.